A single sample is the source of the 31 T cell receptor beta chains below, sequenced in a study of blood T cells in healthy people across ages. The authors ran a second PCR of 7 to 11 cycles using a sample-barcoded 5' primer and a J-beta primer mix. Via MiXCR, TCRdb re-called the 5' RACE reads, giving one row per CDR3 protein. Of some 1.7 million distinct CDR3 sequences in the sample, about 30% were seen once. Input material: blood. The receptors come from a woman under 40 in good health.

The sample holds one count of this clonotype. With a much larger clone just one base away, this may be a read error. This chain uses TRBV5-1 with TRBJ2-7, with TRBD1 matching 8 bases. This CDR3 spans 15 amino acids. Germline V gives CDR1 SGHRS, CDR2 YFSETQ. CDR3 protein: CTSSREGQVSYEQYF. In DNA, the CDR3 is TGCACCAGCAGCCGCGAGGGACAGGTCTCCTACGAGCAGTACTTC.

The sample holds many counts of this clonotype. This chain links TRBV12-3 or TRBV12-4 with TRBJ1-2; D unclear. The length of the CDR3 is 14 residues. The V and J ends lost 5 bases and 4 bases respectively, with 14 bases between them. The CDR3 DNA reads as TGTGCCAGCAGTCTCCAGGCGCTGGGCTATGGCTACACCTTC. The encoded protein is CASSLQALGYGYTF.

The rearrangement uses TRBV10-3 and TRBJ2-3, with D tentatively TRBD1 (5 bases). This CDR3 contains 14 residues. The V gene lost 3 bases and the J gene lost 6 bases, with 13 bases spanning the gap. Germline CDR1 and CDR2: ENHRY and SYGVKD. This CDR3 is CAISDGQGTDTQYF. The CDR3 nucleotides are TGTGCCATCAGTGATGGGCAGGGAACCGATACGCAGTATTTT.

This clonotype appeared a few times. One junction end disagrees with the germline gene, perhaps due to a read error. The chain uses TRBV5-5 and TRBJ1-6, with no clear D. The CDR3 loop spans 14 amino acids. The germline V gene encodes CDR1 SGHKS and CDR2 YYEKEE (reference sequence). The DNA for the CDR3 is TGTGCCGGCAGCCCTATTTTAGGAAATTCACCCCTCCACTTT. Residues: CAGSPILGNSPLHF.

CDR3 loop: CASSSGQGLTRAADSPLHF. The CDR3 DNA reads TGCGCCAGCAGCTCAGGACAGGGGCTCACCCGCGCGGCTGATTCACCCCTCCACTTT. V and J are TRBV5-1 and TRBJ1-6; 9 nucleotides match TRBD1. Trimming at V came to 3 bases and at J to 8 bases, leaving 18 bases not matched to a gene. The V gene's germline CDR1 is SGHRS and CDR2 YFSETQ. The CDR3 length is 19 residues.

This chain connects TRBV24-1 to TRBJ2-1, with D possibly matching TRBD1 (6 bases). V lost 4 bases and J 14 bases, leaving 14 bases between the germline ends. Germline CDR1 KGHDR, CDR2 SFDVKD. CDR3 length equals 12 residues. CDR3 DNA sequence: TGTGCCACCAGTGACCTGACAGGCGCCGAGTTCTTC. This encodes CATSDLTGAEFF.

The V call is TRBV19, the J call TRBJ2-1, with TRBD2 identical over 7 bases. Germline V gene sequence: CDR1 LNHDA, CDR2 SQIVND (reference sequence). The CDR3 has 15 amino acids. The V segment lost 1 base and the J segment 5 bases; nucleotides outside the gene matches: 5. In nucleotides, the CDR3 is TGTGCCAGTAGTATAGGTCAGGGAGGGAACAATGAGCAGTTCTTC. Its protein is CASSIGQGGNNEQFF. Variable domain in full (rest from reference TRBV19 and TRBJ2-1): DGGITQSPKYLFRKEGQNVTLSCEQNLNHDAMYWYRQDPGQGLRLIYYSQIVNDFQKGDIAEGYSVSREKKESFPLTVTSAQKNPTAFYLCASSIGQGGNNEQFFGPGTRLTVL.

The CDR3 DNA is TGCAGTGCTGTCCAGGGTTCTAGCACAGATACGCAGTATTTT. Protein product: CSAVQGSSTDTQYF. The genes are TRBV20-1 and TRBJ2-3; tentatively, D is TRBD1 (5 bases). This CDR3 has 14 amino acids. Deletions cut 5 bases from V and 0 bases from J, with 12 bases between. Germline V gene lookup returns CDR1 DFQATT and CDR2 SNEGSKA (reference sequence).

This rearrangement joins TRBV9 to TRBJ1-2, with unresolved D. CDR1 and CDR2 (germline): SGDLS, YYNGEE. Trimming left V 1 base short and J 4 bases short, with 14 bases between. The CDR3 extends over 15 amino acids. The CDR3 spells CASSVLGISLYGYTF. As DNA, the CDR3 is TGTGCCAGCAGCGTATTGGGAATTTCCCTCTATGGCTACACCTTC.

The CDR3, as DNA: TGCAGTGCTAGAGATACAGGGGCAGGATTTAGCGAGCAGTACTTC. This codes for CSARDTGAGFSEQYF. This chain joins TRBV20-1 and TRBJ2-7, with 7 bases matching TRBD1. Germline V gene lookup returns CDR1 DFQATT and CDR2 SNEGSKA (reference sequence). The length of the CDR3 is 15 residues. V gave up 0 bases and J gave up 6 bases; unmatched junction bases: 11.

This clonotype has only a few counts. Here the CDR3 DNA reads TGTGCCAGCAGCCAAGAGGGAACCACAGATACGCAGTATTTT. This sequence encodes CASSQEGTTDTQYF. This chain uses TRBV3-1 with TRBJ2-3; D is ambiguous. V dropped 0 bases and J dropped 2 bases, with 6 bases sitting between them. The CDR3 covers 14 residues. Per germline, CDR1 LGHDT and CDR2 YNNKEL (reference sequence).

With regard to this clonotype: This may be a read error: a much more frequent sequence differs by one nucleotide. The chain's CDR3 is CSVRRREGRQETQFF. DNA of the CDR3: TGCAGCGTCCGTAGGAGGGAGGGAAGGCAAGAGACCCAGTTCTTC. The chain joins TRBV29-1 to TRBJ2-1; 7 bases line up with TRBD2. V shed 6 bases and J 13 bases; nucleotides not matched to a gene: 21. This CDR3 spans 15 amino acids. CDR1 and CDR2 from the germline V gene are SQVTM and ANQGSEA.

Comments on this clonotype: Compared with germline, one end of the junction differs, possibly owing to a read error. The V call is TRBV5-1, the J call TRBJ2-4, with D perhaps TRBD2 (6 bases). The germline CDR1 and CDR2 sequences are SGHRS and YFSETQ. This CDR3 has 17 residues. The CDR3 reads CTSSGDINRLGMNIQYF. The CDR3 DNA reads as TGCACCAGCAGCGGAGACATCAACAGACTAGGGATGAACATTCAGTACTTC.

The chain employs TRBV5-1 and TRBJ2-5; D is ambiguous. In germline, CDR1 is SGHRS, CDR2 YFSETQ. The CDR3 is 13 residues long. V was clipped by 1 base and J by 7 bases, with 11 bases between them. The chain's CDR3 is CASSLNGDATQYF. The CDR3, as DNA: TGCGCCAGCAGCTTGAACGGCGATGCGACCCAGTACTTC.

Remarks on this clonotype: Germline is not matched at one junction end, which may reflect a read error. V and J are TRBV3-1 and TRBJ2-5; 10 bases line up with TRBD2. In germline, CDR1 is LGHDT, CDR2 YNNKEL (reference sequence). The length of the CDR3 is 13 residues. CDR3 DNA sequence: TGTGCCAGCAGCCGGACTAGCGGAGAGACCCATTACTTC. Protein product: CASSRTSGETHYF.

The chain employs TRBV7-8 and TRBJ2-5; D may be TRBD2 (5 bases). Germline CDR1 and CDR2: SGHVS and FQNEAQ. This CDR3 has 14 residues. The V end was cut by 6 bases, the J end by 2 bases, with 13 bases between. The chain's CDR3 is CASREGRGQETQYF. Here the CDR3 DNA reads TGTGCCAGCAGGGAAGGACGGGGACAAGAGACCCAGTACTTC.

The genes are TRBV20-1 and TRBJ1-3; D might be TRBD1 (5 bases). Germline V gene data show CDR1 as DFQATT and CDR2 as SNEGSKA (reference sequence). Trimming took 4 bases from V and 0 from J, leaving 10 bases between them. This CDR3 has 14 residues. The CDR3 region has the DNA TGCAGTGCTAAGGAGGACACCTCTGGAAACACCATATATTTT. Protein product: CSAKEDTSGNTIYF.

V and J are TRBV14 and TRBJ1-2; D is undetermined. Germline lookup yields CDR1 SGHDN and CDR2 FVKESK. The CDR3 runs 13 residues. Between the trimmed V and J ends, which lost 1 base and 8 bases, there was a span of 11 bases. The CDR3 reads CASSQVERIGYTF. The CDR3 DNA follows: TGTGCCAGCAGCCAAGTAGAGAGAATCGGCTACACCTTC.

This clonotype has ten or more counts. This chain links TRBV7-6 with TRBJ2-4, with 8 bases aligning to TRBD2. This CDR3 region has 16 residues. V shed 5 bases and J 3 bases; nucleotides not matched to a gene: 9. Looked up from germline, CDR1 is SGHVS and CDR2 is FNYEAQ. The CDR3 nucleotides are TGTGCCAGCAGCCATACTAGCGGAATGGGCAAAAACATTCAGTACTTC. Amino acids: CASSHTSGMGKNIQYF.

The rearrangement links TRBV12-3 or TRBV12-4 to TRBJ2-3; 11 bases line up with TRBD2. The CDR3 covers 15 residues. Trimming at V came to 2 bases and at J to 15 bases, leaving 13 bases not matched to a gene. The chain's CDR3 is CASSLTSGSTDTHYF. In DNA, the CDR3 is TGTGCCAGCAGTTTAACTAGCGGGAGTACAGATACACATTATTTT.

The chain joins TRBV15 to TRBJ2-2; maybe TRBD2 (5 bases). CDR3 size: 13 residues. CDR1 is LNHNV and CDR2 is YYDKDF in the germline V gene (reference sequence). V was shortened by 5 bases and J by 7 bases, with 11 bases between the two germline ends. In DNA form, the CDR3 reads TGTGCCACCAGCCCCATAAGCGGCGGGGAGCTGTTTTTT. It codes for CATSPISGGELFF.

As to this clonotype: A much larger clone lies a single base off, so this may be a read error. Lacking the conserved final phenylalanine or tryptophan, this CDR3 likely reflects a read error. The rearrangement links TRBV20-1 to TRBJ2-4; tentative D call: TRBD2 (5 bases). The germline V gene encodes CDR1 DFQATT and CDR2 SNEGSKA (reference sequence). The CDR3 has 12 residues. Trimming left V 1 base short and J 8 bases short, with 9 bases between. This CDR3 is CSARASSYIQYY. The CDR3 DNA is TGCAGTGCTAGAGCATCTAGCTACATTCAGTACTAC.

J is TRBJ2-2 and V is TRBV12-3 or TRBV12-4; D may be TRBD1 (6 bases). This CDR3 comprises 15 residues. With 5 bases removed from V and 5 bases from J, the gap between germline ends came to 15 bases. The CDR3 nucleotides read TGTGCCAGCAGTACCTCTGGACAGTTAACCGGGGAGCTGTTTTTT. The encoded protein is CASSTSGQLTGELFF.

This clonotype has only a few counts. The V call is TRBV9, the J call TRBJ2-5; D is unresolved. V was clipped by 2 bases and J by 3 bases, with 14 bases between them. Germline loops: CDR1 SGDLS, CDR2 YYNGEE. The CDR3 covers 15 residues. CDR3 sequence: CASSVSGRVKETQYF. DNA for the CDR3: TGTGCCAGCAGCGTTTCGGGCCGAGTTAAAGAGACCCAGTACTTC. Based on the CDR3 plus reference TRBV9 and TRBJ2-5, the full variable domain is DSGVTQTPKHLITATGQRVTLRCSPRSGDLSVYWYQQSLDQGLQFLIQYYNGEERAKGNILERFSAQQFPDLHSELNLSSLELGDSALYFCASSVSGRVKETQYFGPGTRLLVL.

The chain carries TRBV30 and TRBJ1-5; D remains unclear. CDR3 length equals 13 residues. Per the germline V gene, CDR1 is GTSNPN and CDR2 is SVGIG (reference sequence). Trimming pared 0 bases from V and 7 bases from J, leaving 10 bases between. The CDR3 DNA reads TGTGCCTGGAGTGTAGAGGAGTGCCAGCCCCAGCATTTT. Translated, it gives CAWSVEECQPQHF.

In its sample, this clonotype was seen a few times. The V and J genes are TRBV29-1 and TRBJ1-1, with D possibly being TRBD1 (5 bases). Trimming stripped 3 bases from V and 4 bases from J, with 12 bases between. The CDR3 sequence is 13 residues long. Germline CDR1 SQVTM, CDR2 ANQGSEA. The chain's CDR3 is CSVERGLSTEAFF. The CDR3 DNA reads TGCAGCGTTGAGAGGGGACTGAGCACTGAAGCTTTCTTT.

The chain is built from TRBV7-2 and TRBJ2-5; 9 nucleotides agree with TRBD2. The CDR3 covers 14 residues. Germline-derived CDR1 and CDR2 are SGHTA and FQGNSA. J gave up 5 bases and V 3 bases, and 4 bases lay outside the gene matches. DNA of the CDR3: TGTGCCAGCAGCTTTAGCGGGAGCGAGGAGACCCAGTACTTC. Amino acids: CASSFSGSEETQYF.

This clonotype was recorded many times. The chain is built from TRBV4-3 and TRBJ2-7, with 10 bases identical to TRBD2. CDR3 length equals 14 residues. V shed 5 bases, J shed 6 bases, and the junction held 7 bases outside the gene matches. Germline V CDR1 and CDR2: LGHNA, YSLEER. CDR3: CASSFSSGSGEQYF. Written as DNA, the CDR3 is TGCGCCAGCAGCTTTTCTAGCGGGAGTGGCGAGCAGTACTTC.

Regarding this clonotype: A read error may explain this, as a much larger clone is one base away. The chain couples TRBV12-3 or TRBV12-4 to TRBJ2-7, with 10 bases lining up with TRBD2. Trimming took 8 bases from V and 7 from J; bases not matched to a gene: 14. This CDR3 has 15 residues. This CDR3 reads CASGSLGTSVREQYF. DNA of the CDR3: TGTGCCAGCGGTTCCCTTGGGACTAGCGTTAGAGAGCAGTACTTC.

This clonotype has a handful of counts. An end of the junction differs from the germline gene, which may be a read error. This chain uses TRBV15 with TRBJ1-2; D not resolved. This CDR3 contains 14 residues. Germline CDR1 LNHNV, CDR2 YYDKDF (reference sequence). CDR3 DNA sequence: TGTGCCACCGGCAGAGTGAGTTCACCCTATGGCCACACCTTC. It is translated as CATGRVSSPYGHTF.

V gene TRBV2 combines with J gene TRBJ2-1; perhaps TRBD1 as D (6 bases). CDR1 and CDR2 (germline): SNHLY, FYNNEI. This CDR3 is built from 12 residues. V lost 7 bases and J lost 6, with 10 bases in between. CDR3: CASKDRGNEQFF. The CDR3 nucleotides read TGTGCCAGCAAGGACAGAGGCAATGAGCAGTTCTTC.